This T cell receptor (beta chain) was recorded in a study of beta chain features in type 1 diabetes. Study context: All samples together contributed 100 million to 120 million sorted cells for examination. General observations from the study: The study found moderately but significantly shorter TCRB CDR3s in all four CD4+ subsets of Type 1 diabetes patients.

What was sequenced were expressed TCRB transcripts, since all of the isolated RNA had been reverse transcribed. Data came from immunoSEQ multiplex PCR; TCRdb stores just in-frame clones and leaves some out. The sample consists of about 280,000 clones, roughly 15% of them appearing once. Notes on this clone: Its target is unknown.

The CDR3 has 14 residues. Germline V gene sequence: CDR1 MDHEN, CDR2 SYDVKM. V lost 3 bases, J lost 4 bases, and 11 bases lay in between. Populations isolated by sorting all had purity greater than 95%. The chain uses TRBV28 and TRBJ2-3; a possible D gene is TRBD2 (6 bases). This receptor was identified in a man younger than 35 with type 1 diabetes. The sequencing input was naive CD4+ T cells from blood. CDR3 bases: TGTGCCAGCAGTTTGTCCGGGAGCGCAGATACGCAGTATTTT. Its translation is CASSLSGSADTQYF.